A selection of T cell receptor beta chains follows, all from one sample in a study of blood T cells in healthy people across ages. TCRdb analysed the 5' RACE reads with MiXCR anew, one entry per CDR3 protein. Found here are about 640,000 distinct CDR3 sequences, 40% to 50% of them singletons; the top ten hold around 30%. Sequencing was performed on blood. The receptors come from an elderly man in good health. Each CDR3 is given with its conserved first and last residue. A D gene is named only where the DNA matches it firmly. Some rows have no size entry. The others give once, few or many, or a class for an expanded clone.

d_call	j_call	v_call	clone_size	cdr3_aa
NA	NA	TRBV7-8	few	CASSFTGQLYEQYF
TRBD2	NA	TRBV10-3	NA	CAISESMASGRAYEQYF
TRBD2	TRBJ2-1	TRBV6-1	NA	CASSEVLVTSGSFTEQFF
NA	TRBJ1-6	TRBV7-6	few	CASSSGGSYNSPLHF
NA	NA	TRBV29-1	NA	CSAELNNEQYF
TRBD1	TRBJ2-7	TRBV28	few	CASTLRGQISYEQYF
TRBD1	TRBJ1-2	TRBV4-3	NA	CASSQDHQGIMGQGPTNYGYTF
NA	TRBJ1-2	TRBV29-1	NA	CSVEGREDNYGYTF
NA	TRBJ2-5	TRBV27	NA	CASSMSGSGETQYF
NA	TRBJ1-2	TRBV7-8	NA	CASTLGGLNYGYTF
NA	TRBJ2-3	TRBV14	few	CASSQEKVTDTQYF
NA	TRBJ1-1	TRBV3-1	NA	CASVNKGLNTEAFF
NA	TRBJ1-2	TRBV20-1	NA	CSARDTIRAGYTF
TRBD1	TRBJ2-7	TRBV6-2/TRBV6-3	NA	CASRPPGGEYYEQYF
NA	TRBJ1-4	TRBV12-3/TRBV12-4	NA	CASGSLATNEKLFF
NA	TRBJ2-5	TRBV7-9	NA	CASSQRYRQQYF
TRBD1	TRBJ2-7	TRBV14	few	CASSRYRGTYEQYF
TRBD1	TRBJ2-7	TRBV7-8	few	CASSRPGTGIEQYF
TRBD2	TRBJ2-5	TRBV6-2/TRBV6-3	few	CASSYFGLAGVEQYF
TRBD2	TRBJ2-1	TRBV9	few	CASSAGTSGTSYNEQFF
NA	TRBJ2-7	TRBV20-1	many	CSASSWTTRDEQYF
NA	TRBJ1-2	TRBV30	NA	CAWSGTNYGYTF
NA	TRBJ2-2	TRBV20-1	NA	CSARRQAYTGELFF
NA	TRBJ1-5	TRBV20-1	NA	CSARKQLGTLSNQPQHF
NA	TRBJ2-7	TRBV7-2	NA	CASSLEPRGSYEQYF
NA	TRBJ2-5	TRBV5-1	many	CASSQGTDPHNEQYF
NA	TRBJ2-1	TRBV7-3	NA	CASSLSALLGFNQRSNNEQFF
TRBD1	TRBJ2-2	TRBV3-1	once	CASSRRQGTGELFF
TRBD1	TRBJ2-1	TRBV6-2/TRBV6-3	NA	CASITGTGVEQFF
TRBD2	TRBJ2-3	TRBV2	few	CASTGLAGDTQYF
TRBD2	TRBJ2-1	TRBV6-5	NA	CASSRLAGGQFF
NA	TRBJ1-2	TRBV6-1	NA	CASSENRVGGYTF
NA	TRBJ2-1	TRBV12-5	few	CASGLYLGQTNIGNEQFF
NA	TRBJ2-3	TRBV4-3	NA	CASSPGAQTDTQYF
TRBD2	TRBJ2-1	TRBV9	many	CASSVTSGGALGSYNEQFF
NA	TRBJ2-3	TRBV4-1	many	CASSQGVGTRWTQYF
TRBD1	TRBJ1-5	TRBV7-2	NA	CASSFDRGNQPQHF
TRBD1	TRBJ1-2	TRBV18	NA	CASSPSGTGTYGYTF
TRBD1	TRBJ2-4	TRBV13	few	CASSSDREVYIQYF
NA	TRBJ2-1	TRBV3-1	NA	CASSPTSLRDEQFF
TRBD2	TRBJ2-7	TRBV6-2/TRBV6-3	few	CASRLAGTPYEQYF
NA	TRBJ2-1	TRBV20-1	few	CSAWDKSVSYNEQFF
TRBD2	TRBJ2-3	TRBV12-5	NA	CASGLGGLRQDTQYF
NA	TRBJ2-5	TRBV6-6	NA	CASSPARRIQETQYF
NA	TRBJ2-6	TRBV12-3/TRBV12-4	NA	CASSLAPGAGANVLTF
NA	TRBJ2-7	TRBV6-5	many	CASSPPTYEQYF
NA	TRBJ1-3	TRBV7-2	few	CASSWDRRTIYF
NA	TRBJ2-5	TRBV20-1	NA	CSAPVLERHEQYF
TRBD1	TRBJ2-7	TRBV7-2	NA	CASSFKGAGTGGDEQYF
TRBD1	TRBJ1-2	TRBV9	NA	CASSVDPGTEYGYTF
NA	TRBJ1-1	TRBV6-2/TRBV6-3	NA	CASGSKGTFF
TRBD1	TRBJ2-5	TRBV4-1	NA	CASSQADRLQETQYF
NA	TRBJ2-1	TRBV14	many	CASSQVLGWEQFF
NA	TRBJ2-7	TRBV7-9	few	CASSLGEGVNEQYF
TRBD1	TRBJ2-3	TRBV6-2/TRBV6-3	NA	CASSQTGSGTQYF
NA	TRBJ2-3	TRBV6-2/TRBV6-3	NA	CASSRYIDISTDTQYF
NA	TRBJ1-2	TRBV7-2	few	CASSLDGGTRGYTF
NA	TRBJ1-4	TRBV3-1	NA	CASSQDAGRNNEKLFF
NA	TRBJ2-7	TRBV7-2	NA	CASSLVGTSHNEQYF